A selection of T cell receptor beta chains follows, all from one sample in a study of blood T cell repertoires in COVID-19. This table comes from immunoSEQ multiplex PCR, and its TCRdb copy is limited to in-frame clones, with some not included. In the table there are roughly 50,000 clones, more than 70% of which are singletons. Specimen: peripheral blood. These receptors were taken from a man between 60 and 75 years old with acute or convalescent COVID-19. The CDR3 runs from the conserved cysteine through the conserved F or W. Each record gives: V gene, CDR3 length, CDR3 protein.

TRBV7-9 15 CASSLLAGYTDTQYF
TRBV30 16 CAWSPRQNSVMGEQYF
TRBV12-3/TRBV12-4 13 CASMLAGDNEQFF
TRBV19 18 CASSIVLAGATVSYEQYF
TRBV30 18 CAWNWGGLAGGPTDTQYF
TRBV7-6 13 CASSRQGGGELFF
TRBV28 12 CATSGRNYEQYF
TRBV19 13 CASSIQAFYGYTF
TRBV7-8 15 CASSPGRTSLYEQYF
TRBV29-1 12 CSVSDSNYGYTF